This note documents a single TCR beta chain sequence. The data originate from a study of shared clonotypes between healthy human individuals. The wider study: The plates for each donor numbered three CD4 naive, three CD4 memory, two CD8 naive and one CD8 memory.

Trimming cost V 6 bases and J 8 bases, with 16 bases left between them. Per germline, CDR1 MDHEN and CDR2 SYDVKM. The CDR3 sequence is 13 residues long. The authors loaded around 190 ng DNA, 25,000 to 30,000 T cell genomes, into sorted-subset replicate PCRs. The data were produced by immunoSEQ multiplex PCR, yet TCRdb's version contains in-frame clones alone and is incomplete. The table records roughly 2,500,000 clones, under 95% of them present only once. The chain recombines TRBV28 with TRBJ1-2; D perhaps matches TRBD1 (6 bases). The clonotype originates from a man younger than 30 in good health. Some clones in this sample may be carry-over from other donors' samples. Sequenced sample: naive CD4+ T cells from PBMCs. The subset is: CD45RA+ positively selected. CDR3 amino acids: CASSNPYRDGYTF. DNA for the CDR3: TGTGCCAGCAGCAACCCGTACAGGGACGGCTACACCTTC.